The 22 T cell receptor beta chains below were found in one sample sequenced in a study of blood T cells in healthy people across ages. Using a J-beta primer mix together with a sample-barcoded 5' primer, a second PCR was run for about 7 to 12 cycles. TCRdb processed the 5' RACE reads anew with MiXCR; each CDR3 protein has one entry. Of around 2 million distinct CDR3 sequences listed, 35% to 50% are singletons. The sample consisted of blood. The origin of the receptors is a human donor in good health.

The CDR3 nucleotides are TGCGCCAGCAGCCATAGACAGGGCGACTCCTACGAGCAGTACTTC. Encoded protein: CASSHRQGDSYEQYF. The gene calls are TRBV4-3 and TRBJ2-7, with 7 bases identical to TRBD1. The CDR3 contains 15 residues. Germline V lookup: CDR1 LGHNA, CDR2 YSLEER. The V gene end was trimmed by 3 bases and the J gene end by 0 bases; junction bases not matched to a gene: 5.

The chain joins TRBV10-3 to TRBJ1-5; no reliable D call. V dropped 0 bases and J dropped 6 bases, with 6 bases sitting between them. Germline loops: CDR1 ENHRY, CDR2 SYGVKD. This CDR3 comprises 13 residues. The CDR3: CAISESIPQPQHF. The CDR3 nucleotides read TGTGCCATCAGTGAGTCGATCCCTCAGCCCCAGCATTTT.

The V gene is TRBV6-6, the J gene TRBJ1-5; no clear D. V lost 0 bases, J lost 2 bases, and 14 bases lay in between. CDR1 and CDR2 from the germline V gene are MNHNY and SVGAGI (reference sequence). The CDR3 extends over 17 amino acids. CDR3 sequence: CASSYSRTGWGNQPQHF. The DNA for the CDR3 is TGTGCCAGCAGTTACTCTAGGACGGGTTGGGGCAATCAGCCCCAGCATTTT.

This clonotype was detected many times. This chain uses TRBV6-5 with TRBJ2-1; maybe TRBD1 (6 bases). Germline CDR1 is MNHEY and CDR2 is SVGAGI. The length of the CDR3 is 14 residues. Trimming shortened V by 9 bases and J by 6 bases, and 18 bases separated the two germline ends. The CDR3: CASQRDKATNEQFF. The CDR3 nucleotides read TGTGCCAGTCAACGGGACAAGGCGACCAATGAGCAGTTCTTC.

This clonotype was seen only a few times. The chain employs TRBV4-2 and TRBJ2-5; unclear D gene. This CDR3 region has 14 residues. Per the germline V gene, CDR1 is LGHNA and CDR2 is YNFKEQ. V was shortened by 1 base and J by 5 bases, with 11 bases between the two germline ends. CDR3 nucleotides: TGTGCCAGCAGCCAAGTGTTTGGGTCCGAGACCCAGTACTTC. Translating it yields CASSQVFGSETQYF.

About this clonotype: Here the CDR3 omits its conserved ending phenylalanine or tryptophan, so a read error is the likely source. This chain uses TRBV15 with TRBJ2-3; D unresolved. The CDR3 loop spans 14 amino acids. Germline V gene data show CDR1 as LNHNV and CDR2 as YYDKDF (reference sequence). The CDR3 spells CAASRDRFTDTQYL. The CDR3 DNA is TGTGCCGCCAGCAGAGATAGGTTCACAGATACGCAGTATTTG.

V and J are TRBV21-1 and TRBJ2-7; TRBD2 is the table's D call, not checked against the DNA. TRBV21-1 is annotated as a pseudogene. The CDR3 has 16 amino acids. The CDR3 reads CASISPGTSFPYEQYF. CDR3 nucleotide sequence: TGTGCCAGCATTTCGCCCGGGACTAGTTTTCCCTACGAGCAGTACTTC.

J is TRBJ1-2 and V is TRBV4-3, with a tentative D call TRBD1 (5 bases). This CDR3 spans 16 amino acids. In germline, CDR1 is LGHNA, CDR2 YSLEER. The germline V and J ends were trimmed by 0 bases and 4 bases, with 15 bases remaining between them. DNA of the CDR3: TGCGCCAGCAGCCAAGAAGTGACAGCGGGACCCTATGGCTACACCTTC. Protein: CASSQEVTAGPYGYTF.

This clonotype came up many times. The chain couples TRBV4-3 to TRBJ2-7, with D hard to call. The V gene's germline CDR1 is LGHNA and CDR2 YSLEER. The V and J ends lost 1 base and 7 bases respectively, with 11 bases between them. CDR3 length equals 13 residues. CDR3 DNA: TGCGCCAGCAGCCAAGCTGCAGGTCGAGAGCAGTACTTC. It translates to CASSQAAGREQYF.

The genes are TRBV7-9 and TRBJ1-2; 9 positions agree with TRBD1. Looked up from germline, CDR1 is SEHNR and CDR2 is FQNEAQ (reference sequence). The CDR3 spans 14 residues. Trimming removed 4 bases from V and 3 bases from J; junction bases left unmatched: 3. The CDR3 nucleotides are TGTGCCAGCAGCTATACAGGGGGCCACTATGGCTACACCTTC. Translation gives CASSYTGGHYGYTF.

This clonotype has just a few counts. CDR3: CSVQREYEQYF. CDR3 DNA: TGCAGCGTTCAGCGGGAATACGAGCAGTACTTC. The J gene is TRBJ2-7, the V gene TRBV29-1, with TRBD2 matching over 7 bases. Per the germline V gene, CDR1 is SQVTM and CDR2 is ANQGSEA. This CDR3 region has 11 residues. The trim removed 5 bases at V and 4 bases at J, leaving 2 bases unmatched.

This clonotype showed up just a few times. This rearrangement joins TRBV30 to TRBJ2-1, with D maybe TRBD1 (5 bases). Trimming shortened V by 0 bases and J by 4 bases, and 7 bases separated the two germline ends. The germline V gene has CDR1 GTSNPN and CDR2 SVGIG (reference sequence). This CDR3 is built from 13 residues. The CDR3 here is CAWSVQAYNEQFF. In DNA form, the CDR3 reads TGTGCCTGGAGTGTACAGGCATACAATGAGCAGTTCTTC.

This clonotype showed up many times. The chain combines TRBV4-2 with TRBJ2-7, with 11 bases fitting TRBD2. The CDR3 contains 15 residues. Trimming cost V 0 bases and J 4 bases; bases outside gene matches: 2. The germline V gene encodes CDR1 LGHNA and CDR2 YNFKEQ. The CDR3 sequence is CASSQDSGGAYEQYF. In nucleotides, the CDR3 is TGTGCCAGCAGCCAAGATAGCGGGGGGGCTTACGAGCAGTACTTC.

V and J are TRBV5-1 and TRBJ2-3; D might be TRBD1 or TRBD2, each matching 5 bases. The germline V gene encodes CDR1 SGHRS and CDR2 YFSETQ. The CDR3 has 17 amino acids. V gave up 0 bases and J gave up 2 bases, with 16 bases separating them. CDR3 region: CASSLARGTVDTDTQYF. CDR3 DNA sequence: TGCGCCAGCAGCTTGGCGAGAGGGACGGTTGACACAGATACGCAGTATTTT.

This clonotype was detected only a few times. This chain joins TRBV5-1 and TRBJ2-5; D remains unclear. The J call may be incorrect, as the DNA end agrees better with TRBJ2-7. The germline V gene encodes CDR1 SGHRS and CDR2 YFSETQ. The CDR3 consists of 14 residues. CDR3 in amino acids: CASSLAGVPHEQYF. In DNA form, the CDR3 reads TGCGCCAGCAGCTTGGCTGGGGTCCCCCACGAGCAGTACTTC.

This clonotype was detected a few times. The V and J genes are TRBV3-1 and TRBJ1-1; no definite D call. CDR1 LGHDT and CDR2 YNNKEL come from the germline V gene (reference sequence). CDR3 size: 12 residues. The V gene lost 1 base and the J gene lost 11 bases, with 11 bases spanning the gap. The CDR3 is CASSQGDRRAFF. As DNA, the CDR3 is TGTGCCAGCAGCCAAGGTGACCGGAGGGCTTTCTTT.

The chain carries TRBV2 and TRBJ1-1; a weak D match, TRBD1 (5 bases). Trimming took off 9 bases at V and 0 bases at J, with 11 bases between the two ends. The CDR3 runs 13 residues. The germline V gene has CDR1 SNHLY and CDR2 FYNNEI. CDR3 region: CASGGTVNTEAFF. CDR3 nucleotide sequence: TGTGCCAGTGGCGGGACGGTGAACACTGAAGCTTTCTTT.

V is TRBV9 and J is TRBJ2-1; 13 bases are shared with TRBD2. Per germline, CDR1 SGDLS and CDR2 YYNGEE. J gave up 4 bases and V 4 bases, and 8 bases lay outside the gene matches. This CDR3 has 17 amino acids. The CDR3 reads CASSTRLAGGPYNEQFF. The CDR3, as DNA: TGTGCCAGCAGCACCAGACTAGCGGGGGGTCCATACAATGAGCAGTTCTTC.

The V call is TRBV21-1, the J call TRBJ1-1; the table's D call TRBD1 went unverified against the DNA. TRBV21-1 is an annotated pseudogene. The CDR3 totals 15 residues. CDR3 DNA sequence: TGTGCCAGCAGCTTCGTCCCCAGGGGTTGCACTGAAGCTTTCTTT. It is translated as CASSFVPRGCTEAFF.

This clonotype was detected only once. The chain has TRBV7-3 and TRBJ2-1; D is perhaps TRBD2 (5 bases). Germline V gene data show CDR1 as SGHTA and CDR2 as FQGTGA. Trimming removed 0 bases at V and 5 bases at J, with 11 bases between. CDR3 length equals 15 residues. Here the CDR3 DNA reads TGTGCCAGCAGCTTAACGAGGGCGACTAACAATGAGCAGTTCTTC. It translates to CASSLTRATNNEQFF.

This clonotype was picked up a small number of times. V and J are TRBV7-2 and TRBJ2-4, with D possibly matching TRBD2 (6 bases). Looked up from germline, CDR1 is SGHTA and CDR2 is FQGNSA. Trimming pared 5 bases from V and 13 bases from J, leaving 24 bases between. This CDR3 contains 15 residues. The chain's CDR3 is CASSGGTAVYYGQYF. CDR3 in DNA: TGTGCCAGCAGCGGCGGGACGGCGGTATACTACGGGCAGTACTTC.

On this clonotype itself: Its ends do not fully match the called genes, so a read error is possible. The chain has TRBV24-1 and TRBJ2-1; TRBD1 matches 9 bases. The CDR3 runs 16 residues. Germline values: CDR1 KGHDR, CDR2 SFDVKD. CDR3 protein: CATSELDRGSSNEQFF. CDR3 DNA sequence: TGTGCCACCAGTGAATTGGACAGGGGATCCTCCAATGAGCAGTTCTTC.